The entry below gives a single T cell receptor (beta chain) sequence along with its context. This clone showed up just a few times. Its recognized antigen is unknown. Nothing much larger sits one base from this clone, and base qualities are not available. The immunoSEQ Assay, a bias-controlled multiplex PCR, was used to amplify TCRbeta CDR3 regions from genomic DNA. In the authors' own workflow: Within the assay, amplification of reference gene primers was used to estimate how many nucleated cells each sample contained. Sequence reads were collapsed and filtered to measure the absolute abundance of every unique TCRbeta CDR3 rearrangement. For each sample, productive Simpson clonality was calculated by taking the square root of Simpson's diversity index across productive rearrangements. The source is immuneACCESS, and TCRdb retained only in-frame sequences with V and J called. Part of the clones is not carried over; for the studies checked, unresolved V genes explain less than half of this, and the remainder is unexplained. V, J and clone size derive from that table, while D and trimming were established from the DNA sequence. The sample table shows 49,000 or so clones, and more than 75% are seen once. The top ten constitute approximately 7.1% of the sample.

The data derive from a study of blood T cell repertoires in COVID-19 (dated by TCRdb to the early 2020s). Background on the whole study: The collaborator samples originated in the United States, Italy and Spain and spanned the acute and convalescent phases of COVID-19. Samples came from the ongoing ImmuneRACE study (first 160 participants) plus 1,254 subjects from 6 global collaborators. The dataset comprised deeply sampled blood TCRbeta repertoires from subjects exposed to, actively infected with, or recovered from COVID-19. The sample metadata nearly always contained a de-identified subject ID, COVID-19 status, age in years and sex. Where available, HLA class I and class II types were taken from metadata supplied by the sample provider and were not determined by assay-based typing. The prospective study material was composed of cDNA or gDNA derived from T cells, B-cell-depleted T cells, or PBMCs. The repertoires were made available in a free public database intended to serve as a resource for research on the immune response to SARS-CoV-2.

The collaborating institutions used their own protocols to collect whole blood in K2EDTA tubes. For TCRbeta analysis, collaborators shipped samples in one of three forms: frozen whole blood, isolated PBMCs, or DNA extracted from either of those sample types. CDR1 and CDR2 were assigned from the germline V gene as MNHEY and SVGAGI. The CDR3 goes from the cysteine to the phenylalanine over 15 residues. The retained sequence is limited to the CDR3, 45 bases, with the frame set at the first base. After removal of 4 bases from V and 4 bases from J, the junction retains 8 bases not matched to a gene. Overall study outcomes, separate from this receptor: How much clinical and demographic metadata was included differed by source and by participant, and the metadata was provided uncurated.

This sequence originates from a man aged 50 to 60 with active COVID-19. Here the chain combines TRBV6-5 and TRBJ1-2, and TRBD1 aligns with 8 junction nucleotides. The sample comprised peripheral blood. The DNA sequence reads TGTGCCAGCAGTTTTGACCCAGGGGGCCCCTATGGCTACACCTTC. This yields the protein CASSFDPGGPYGYTF.